This TCR beta chain was profiled in a study of blood T cell repertoires in COVID-19. Across the whole study: From the United States, Italy and Spain came samples of acute and convalescent COVID-19. PBMCs, B-cell-depleted T cells, or T cells were the source of the cDNA or gDNA that made up the material.

In the original workflow: Amplification of reference gene primers provided the estimated nucleated cell counts. Profiled with immunoSEQ multiplex PCR; TCRdb holds only in-frame clones, not every one. V, J and clone size are taken as reported in that table, and D and trimming were inferred from the DNA itself. The table has some 40,000 clones, about 85% seen once. V gave up 6 bases and J gave up 4 bases; unmatched junction bases: 8. The CDR3 is 16 amino acids. Germline V gene data show CDR1 as SNHLY and CDR2 as FYNNEI. The sequenced sample consisted of peripheral blood. The TCR sequence derives from an elderly woman with acute or convalescent COVID-19. This chain links TRBV2 with TRBJ2-5; 13 nucleotides line up with TRBD2. The CDR3 is CASSRGLAGELETQYF. CDR3 bases: TGTGCCAGCAGCCGAGGACTAGCGGGGGAGCTAGAGACCCAGTACTTC.